The clone carrying this T cell receptor beta chain occurred a few times. This entry is derived from a study of blood T cell repertoires in COVID-19. Germline values: CDR1 SGHDT, CDR2 YYEEEE. The CDR3 runs 15 residues. Losses at the gene ends were 4 bases for V and 6 bases for J; bases not matched to a gene: 7. Clones were sequenced by immunoSEQ multiplex PCR, and TCRdb holds only the in-frame ones, with some missing. The sample holds some 110,000 clones, 75% to 85% seen once. The chain uses TRBV5-6 and TRBJ1-5; 10 positions agree with TRBD1. The sequenced sample consisted of peripheral blood. This sequence originates from a man aged 55 to 70 with acute or convalescent COVID-19. CDR3 protein: CASSHRTGGGQPQHF. CDR3 in DNA: TGTGCCAGCAGCCACCGGACAGGGGGGGGTCAGCCCCAGCATTTT.